This T cell receptor beta chain was identified during a study of blood T cell repertoires in COVID-19. At the level of the study: COVID-19 samples from acute and convalescent phases originated in the United States, Italy and Spain.

V was pared by 4 bases and J by 0 bases, with 15 bases between. The CDR3 is made up of 17 amino acids. CDR1 and CDR2 (germline): LNHDA, SQIVND (reference sequence). TCRdb's copy holds only in-frame clones and misses some; the assay was immunoSEQ multiplex PCR. The top ten hold roughly 9.6% of the sample, which has about 280,000 clones, 70% to 90% seen once. V and J are TRBV19 and TRBJ1-4; D is uncertain. Sequencing used peripheral blood. This sequence was found in a woman aged 70-85 years with acute or convalescent COVID-19. CDR3 protein: CASSNLWGDATNEKLFF. The DNA of the CDR3 is TGTGCCAGTAGTAATTTGTGGGGAGATGCAACTAATGAAAAACTGTTTTTT.